The T cell receptor (beta chain) described here comes from a study of T cell repertoires in cytomegalovirus infection. Study in general: The public TCR beta signatures pointed to both CMV infection and matching HLA type. Study-wide findings and caveats: The ex vivo response was dominated by HLA-C-restricted CMV-specific TCR beta clonotypes. Frequencies of public TCR beta families were cumulated, and this identified carriers of CMV plus the relevant HLA.

Each CDR3 protein gets one entry after TCRdb re-called the reads with MiXCR. The sample lists roughly 310,000 distinct CDR3 sequences, 15% to 20% occurring once. This CDR3 spans 15 amino acids. Trimming removed 0 bases from V and 7 bases from J, with 15 bases in between. Germline CDR1 DFQATT, CDR2 SNEGSKA (reference sequence). Concerning this clonotype itself: The antigen is not known.

The TCR sequence derives from a human donor in good health (CMV status not recorded). Some clones in this sample may be carry-over from other donors' samples. The material sequenced was PBMCs. The V and J genes are TRBV20-1 and TRBJ1-4; unclear D gene. In DNA form, the CDR3 reads TGCAGTGCTAGAGAGATCCACCTCCGCGGTGAAAAACTGTTTTTT. This encodes CSAREIHLRGEKLFF.